This TCR beta chain appears in the sequencing data of a study of early T cells in non-severe SARS-CoV-2 infection. TCRdb re-derived calls from the 5' RACE reads in MiXCR, one entry per CDR3 protein. Found here are around 70,000 distinct CDR3 sequences, around 9.9% of them singletons; the top ten hold around 6.4%. This clonotype was detected a few times. V trimming: 6 bases; J trimming: 8 bases; junction bases outside the gene matches: 8. This CDR3 is 15 amino acids long. This TCR was recovered from an adult who was a healthcare worker with PCR-confirmed SARS-CoV-2 infection or an uninfected control (not recorded which). This chain connects TRBV12-3 or TRBV12-4 to TRBJ2-1; 12 bases align to TRBD2. The sequencing input was whole blood. This chain's CDR3 is CASRRTSGRLYEQFF. The CDR3 coding sequence is TGTGCCAGCAGACGAACTAGCGGGAGGTTGTATGAGCAGTTCTTC.